This is a list of T cell receptor beta chains from one sample in a study of shared clonotypes between healthy human individuals. The protocol was immunoSEQ multiplex PCR, while the TCRdb copy is restricted to in-frame clones and leaves out a portion. The table has 900,000 to 1,200,000 clones, 78% seen once; the top ten hold roughly 0.55%. The sequencing input was memory CD4+ T cells from PBMCs. Receptors were obtained from a man aged 18 to 30 in good health. Some clones in this sample may be carry-over from other donors' samples. The CDR3 runs from the conserved cysteine through the conserved F or W. D genes are given only for firm matches. The size entry is marked missing in some rows and otherwise reads once, few, many or a size class.

v_call	j_call	d_call	clone_size	cdr3_aa	cdr3_nt
TRBV20-1	TRBJ2-5	.	.	CSVALAETQYF	TGCAGTGTAGCTCTAGCGGAGACCCAGTACTTC
TRBV5-1	TRBJ1-1	.	.	CASSLGLTEAFF	TGCGCCAGCAGCTTGGGATTGACTGAAGCTTTCTTT
TRBV28	TRBJ1-4	TRBD1	.	CASSPPGQGAQKLFF	TGTGCCAGCAGTCCGCCGGGACAGGGGGCACAAAAACTGTTTTTT
TRBV28	TRBJ2-7	.	.	CASSLLATSYEQYF	TGTGCCAGCAGTTTACTAGCGACCTCCTACGAGCAGTACTTC
TRBV11-3	TRBJ1-2	.	.	CASSPPVSRGKRTNYGYTF	TGTGCCAGCAGCCCCCCCGTGAGCAGGGGTAAACGAACTAACTATGGCTACACCTTC
TRBV11-2	TRBJ2-1	TRBD2	.	CASSRGTSGNNEQFF	TGTGCCAGCAGCCGTGGGACTAGCGGAAACAATGAGCAGTTCTTC
TRBV5-4	TRBJ2-5	TRBD2	.	CASSPGLAGRETQYF	TGTGCCAGCAGCCCGGGACTAGCCGGAAGGGAGACCCAGTACTTC
TRBV19	TRBJ2-3	.	.	CASSMMLVTDTQYF	TGTGCCAGTAGTATGATGCTAGTGACAGATACGCAGTATTTT
TRBV13	TRBJ2-7	.	.	CASSSSLGVTYEQYF	TGTGCCAGCAGCTCATCGTTGGGGGTGACCTACGAGCAGTACTTC
TRBV30	TRBJ2-7	.	.	CAWSVKGTYEQYF	TGTGCCTGGAGTGTAAAGGGAACCTACGAGCAGTACTTC
TRBV5-6	TRBJ1-2	TRBD1	few	CASSLADRGGYGYTF	TGTGCCAGCAGCTTGGCCGACAGGGGAGGCTATGGCTACACCTTC
TRBV7-9	TRBJ2-7	TRBD2	.	CASSLRPSPAGVYEQYF	TGTGCCAGCAGCCTTCGTCCCAGTCCTGCGGGGGTCTACGAGCAGTACTTC
TRBV9	TRBJ2-1	.	.	CASSVEPVDAYNEQFF	TGTGCCAGCAGCGTAGAACCAGTGGATGCCTACAATGAGCAGTTCTTC
TRBV7-2	TRBJ2-7	.	.	CASSLSGAEQYF	TGTGCCAGCAGCTTATCGGGTGCCGAGCAGTACTTC
TRBV18	TRBJ1-5	.	.	CASSPGAFQPQHF	TGTGCCAGCTCACCAGGGGCCTTTCAGCCCCAGCATTTT
TRBV5-1	TRBJ2-5	TRBD2	.	CASSLVGTKQETQYF	TGCGCCAGCAGCTTGGTTGGGACTAAACAAGAGACCCAGTACTTC
TRBV5-6	TRBJ2-7	.	.	CASSRTAGEQYF	TGTGCCAGCAGCCGGACCGCAGGCGAGCAGTACTTC
TRBV19	TRBJ2-2	TRBD1	.	CASSTKGGLGQGASGELFF	TGTGCCAGTAGTACGAAAGGCGGCCTGGGACAGGGGGCGTCGGGGGAGCTGTTTTTT
TRBV30	TRBJ1-1	.	.	CAWSVGEGTEAFF	TGTGCCTGGAGTGTCGGGGAGGGTACTGAAGCTTTCTTT
TRBV5-1	TRBJ1-2	.	.	CASSEDGANYGYTF	TGCGCCAGCAGCGAGGACGGGGCGAATTATGGCTACACCTTC
TRBV7-7	TRBJ2-3	.	.	CASSLSSSSTDTQYF	TGTGCCAGCAGCTTAAGTAGCAGTAGCACAGATACGCAGTATTTT
TRBV7-2	TRBJ2-5	.	.	CASSLGSSAQETQYF	TGTGCCAGCAGCTTAGGCTCTAGCGCCCAAGAGACCCAGTACTTC
TRBV5-1	TRBJ2-5	TRBD2	.	CASSLSRTSGPYQETQYF	TGCGCCAGCAGCTTGTCTCGGACTAGCGGACCGTACCAAGAGACCCAGTACTTC
TRBV4-1	TRBJ2-2	TRBD2	once	CASSQAPGSGKNTGELFF	TGCGCCAGCAGCCAAGCCCCGGGGAGCGGGAAGAACACCGGGGAGCTGTTTTTT
TRBV5-1	TRBJ1-2	.	.	CASSLEAIQLGGYTF	TGCGCCAGCAGCTTGGAGGCAATCCAATTGGGGGGCTACACCTTC
TRBV7-2	TRBJ1-4	.	.	CASSPLRGRRTNEKLFF	TGTGCCAGCAGCCCCCTCCGGGGACGCCGAACTAATGAAAAACTGTTTTTT
TRBV5-1	TRBJ2-5	TRBD2	.	CASSLRFPAGGETQYF	TGCGCCAGCAGCTTGAGATTCCCAGCGGGAGGGGAGACCCAGTACTTC
TRBV6-5	TRBJ2-7	.	.	CASRGRAYEQYF	TGTGCCAGCAGGGGGCGGGCCTACGAGCAGTACTTC
TRBV5-1	TRBJ1-4	.	many	CASSLSLGAEKLFF	TGCGCCAGCAGCTTGAGCCTGGGTGCTGAAAAACTGTTTTTT
TRBV27	TRBJ2-3	.	few	CASSLGDPGHWVDTQYF	TGTGCCAGCAGTTTAGGGGATCCGGGACATTGGGTAGATACGCAGTATTTT
TRBV28	TRBJ1-2	.	.	CASSYPFVNYGYTF	TGTGCCAGCAGCTATCCCTTCGTTAACTATGGCTACACCTTC
TRBV5-1	TRBJ2-3	TRBD1	.	CASSPPRGTRSTDTQYF	TGCGCCAGCAGCCCCCCCAGGGGGACCCGTAGCACAGATACGCAGTATTTT
TRBV28	TRBJ1-1	.	.	CASSLSKRWTEAFF	TGTGCCAGCAGTTTATCCAAGCGCTGGACAGAAGCTTTCTTT
TRBV29-1	TRBJ1-5	.	few	CSVGWGGGEPQHF	TGCAGCGTTGGATGGGGGGGAGGAGAGCCCCAGCATTTT
TRBV30	TRBJ2-6	.	.	CAWSPTGSGANVLTF	TGTGCCTGGAGTCCGACGGGGTCTGGGGCCAACGTCCTGACTTTC
TRBV2	TRBJ1-5	.	.	CASSRDGRDMPQHF	TGTGCCAGCAGTAGGGACGGCCGGGATATGCCCCAGCATTTT
TRBV28	TRBJ2-6	.	.	CASRGGDFGANVLTF	TGTGCCAGCAGAGGGGGAGACTTCGGGGCCAACGTCCTGACTTTC
TRBV11-2	TRBJ2-3	.	.	CASSLNGPDTQYF	TGTGCCAGCAGCTTAAACGGACCAGATACGCAGTATTTT
TRBV2	TRBJ2-3	.	.	CASSEGYTDLDTQYF	TGTGCCAGCAGTGAAGGGTATACAGATCTAGATACGCAGTATTTT
TRBV7-2	TRBJ1-1	TRBD1	.	CASSLEGQGAILGTEAFF	TGTGCCAGCAGCTTAGAAGGACAGGGGGCGATCTTGGGCACTGAAGCTTTCTTT
TRBV5-1	TRBJ1-1	TRBD1	.	CASSNQPGGEAFF	TGCGCCAGCAGCAACCAGCCAGGGGGGGAAGCTTTCTTT
TRBV7-9	TRBJ2-3	.	.	CASSPGGGGLSTDTQYF	TGTGCCAGCAGCCCTGGAGGGGGGGGACTAAGCACAGATACGCAGTATTTT
TRBV19	TRBJ1-5	.	.	CASSPLGGTNQPQHF	TGTGCCAGTAGCCCTTTGGGGGGGACCAATCAGCCCCAGCATTTT
TRBV5-1	TRBJ2-7	.	few	CASSLGLQYGEQYF	TGCGCCAGCAGCTTGGGGCTGCAGTACGGGGAGCAGTACTTC
TRBV7-2	TRBJ1-1	TRBD1	.	CASSLRGVTEAFF	TGTGCCAGCAGCCTCAGGGGGGTCACTGAAGCTTTCTTT
TRBV23-1	TRBJ1-3	.	.	CASSHLRDFPGNTIYF	TGCGCCAGCAGTCACCTCCGGGATTTCCCTGGAAACACCATATATTTT
TRBV10-3	TRBJ2-3	TRBD2	.	CAISEPGLAGDTQYF	TGTGCCATCAGTGAGCCCGGACTAGCGGGAGATACGCAGTATTTT
TRBV28	TRBJ1-4	TRBD1	.	CASSSGGQGNEKLFF	TGTGCCAGCAGTTCGGGGGGACAGGGGAATGAAAAACTGTTTTTT